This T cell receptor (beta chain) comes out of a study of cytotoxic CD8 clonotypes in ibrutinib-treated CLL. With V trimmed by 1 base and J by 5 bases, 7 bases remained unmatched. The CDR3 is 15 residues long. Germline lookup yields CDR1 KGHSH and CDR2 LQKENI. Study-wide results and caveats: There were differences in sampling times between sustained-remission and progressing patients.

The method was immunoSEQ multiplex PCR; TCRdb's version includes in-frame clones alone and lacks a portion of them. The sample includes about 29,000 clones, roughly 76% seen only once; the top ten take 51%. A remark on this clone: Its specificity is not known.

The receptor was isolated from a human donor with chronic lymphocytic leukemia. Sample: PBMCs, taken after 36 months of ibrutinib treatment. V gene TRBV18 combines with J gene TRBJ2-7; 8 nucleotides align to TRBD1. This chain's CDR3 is CASSPQGQASHEQYF. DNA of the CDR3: TGTGCCAGCTCACCACAGGGACAGGCGAGCCACGAGCAGTACTTC.